Listed here are 12 T cell receptor beta chains from one sample, sequenced in a study of blood T cell repertoires in COVID-19. The table came from immunoSEQ multiplex PCR; TCRdb's copy has only in-frame clones and leaves some out. The sample comprises around 260,000 clones, roughly 88% of which are singletons, and 0.85% to 0.9% rests with the top ten. The specimen was peripheral blood. The receptors come from a human donor with COVID-19, enrolled during active disease. The donor label of this sample is uncertain.

The chain joins TRBV23-1 to TRBJ2-7; D is perhaps TRBD1 (6 bases). TRBV23-1 is an ORF, and what it does is uncertain. Trimming pared 7 bases from V and 3 bases from J, leaving 22 bases between. The CDR3 spans 16 residues. The CDR3 loop reads CASTPRAHRDNYEQYF. CDR3 bases: TGCGCCAGCACCCCCAGGGCGCACAGGGACAACTACGAGCAGTACTTC.

The V and J genes are TRBV5-1 and TRBJ2-1; 7 nucleotides align to TRBD2. The CDR3 runs to 13 residues. J was trimmed by 6 bases and V by 1 base; bases with no gene match: 1. Germline V CDR1 and CDR2: SGHRS, YFSETQ. The CDR3 coding sequence is TGCGCCAGCAGCTTGACTAGCGCCAATGAGCAGTTCTTC. Protein: CASSLTSANEQFF.

The J gene is TRBJ1-4, the V gene TRBV5-6; no reliable D call. The ends were cut back, 0 bases at V and 3 bases at J, with 9 bases in the middle. Germline loops: CDR1 SGHDT, CDR2 YYEEEE. This CDR3 is 15 amino acids long. DNA for the CDR3: TGTGCCAGCAGCTTGGTGAGGGAACCTAATGAAAAACTGTTTTTT. Translating gives CASSLVREPNEKLFF.

V usage is TRBV29-1 and J usage is TRBJ2-3; TRBD2 agrees at 7 bases. The ends lost 4 bases at V and 4 bases at J; junction bases unmatched: 5. Germline V gene sequence: CDR1 SQVTM, CDR2 ANQGSEA. CDR3 length: 13 residues. For the CDR3, the DNA is TGCAGCGTTGGTATGGCGGGAGCAGATACGCAGTATTTT. It encodes CSVGMAGADTQYF.

The chain links TRBV12-3 or TRBV12-4 to TRBJ1-1, with 9 bases that match TRBD1. The CDR3 runs 13 residues. The V segment lost 5 bases and the J segment 8 bases; nucleotides outside the gene matches: 6. The CDR3 spells CASSAVGQGEAFF. In DNA form, the CDR3 reads TGTGCCAGCAGTGCCGTGGGACAGGGAGAAGCTTTCTTT.

The rearrangement uses TRBV30 and TRBJ1-4; 8 bases map to TRBD1. The CDR3 totals 16 residues. Germline CDR1 reads GTSNPN; CDR2 reads SVGIG (reference sequence). With V trimmed by 4 bases and J by 3 bases, 10 bases remained unmatched. In nucleotides, the CDR3 is TGTGCCTGGAAGAAACGACCGGGACAGGCTAATGAAAAACTGTTTTTT. Protein product: CAWKKRPGQANEKLFF.

This clone occurred a few times. This rearrangement joins TRBV7-3 to TRBJ1-6; 10 positions match TRBD1. With 4 bases clipped from V and 11 bases from J, the junction kept 11 bases outside the gene matches. The CDR3 is 16 residues long. CDR1 is SGHTA, CDR2 FQGTGA, per germline. CDR3 loop: CASSSRDRGVSAPLHF. In DNA, the CDR3 is TGTGCCAGCAGCTCCCGGGACAGGGGTGTAAGTGCACCCCTCCACTTT.

CDR3 loop: CASSEDRGRADFTGELFF. DNA for the CDR3: TGTGCCAGCAGTGAAGATCGCGGGAGGGCCGATTTCACCGGGGAGCTGTTTTTT. This chain joins TRBV6-1 and TRBJ2-2; TRBD2 aligns across 9 bases. With 1 base clipped from V and 4 bases from J, the junction kept 10 bases outside the gene matches. This CDR3 is 18 amino acids long. Germline-derived CDR1 and CDR2 are MNHNS and SASEGT.

The chain joins TRBV30 to TRBJ1-2, with 11 bases that match TRBD1. The trim removed 3 bases at V and 0 bases at J, leaving 3 bases unmatched. This CDR3 contains 15 residues. Germline lookup yields CDR1 GTSNPN and CDR2 SVGIG (reference sequence). In DNA, the CDR3 is TGTGCCTGGAGGGGACAGGGGGACCCTAACTATGGCTACACCTTC. Translation: CAWRGQGDPNYGYTF.

This chain connects TRBV6-1 to TRBJ1-1, with 9 bases lining up with TRBD1. The germline V gene has CDR1 MNHNS and CDR2 SASEGT. This CDR3 comprises 14 residues. Trimming at V came to 3 bases and at J to 11 bases, leaving 10 bases not matched to a gene. The CDR3 DNA reads TGTGCCAGCAGTGAGGACAGGGGCCCTCATAGGGCTTTCTTT. It codes for CASSEDRGPHRAFF.

The V gene is TRBV19, the J gene TRBJ2-1; 9 bases map to TRBD2. Germline values: CDR1 LNHDA, CDR2 SQIVND (reference sequence). This CDR3 comprises 16 residues. V lost 0 bases, J lost 8 bases, and 8 bases stayed unmatched. CDR3 in DNA: TGTGCCAGTAGTATAGATGGGGCTAGCGGGGAGGATGAGCAGTTCTTC. As protein: CASSIDGASGEDEQFF. Drawing the rest from reference TRBV19 and TRBJ2-1, the complete variable domain is DGGITQSPKYLFRKEGQNVTLSCEQNLNHDAMYWYRQDPGQGLRLIYYSQIVNDFQKGDIAEGYSVSREKKESFPLTVTSAQKNPTAFYLCASSIDGASGEDEQFFGPGTRLTVL.

A few counts support this clone. The V call is TRBV10-2, the J call TRBJ1-3; D possibly corresponds to TRBD1 (6 bases). Between the trimmed V and J ends, which lost 4 bases and 4 bases, there was a span of 11 bases. Germline V gives CDR1 WSHSY, CDR2 SAAADI. CDR3 length equals 14 residues. The CDR3 DNA reads as TGCGCCAGCAGTGCAACAGGGACGGGAAACACCATATATTTT. Protein: CASSATGTGNTIYF.